This TCR beta chain was identified in a study of shared clonotypes between healthy human individuals. About the study: Each donor contributed plates that comprised three CD4 naive, three CD4 memory, two CD8 naive and one CD8 memory.

The sample holds one count of this clone. The target antigen is unknown. Sorted subsets were amplified in replicate PCRs using around 0.2 ug DNA, around 30,000 T cell genomes. TCRdb keeps only in-frame clones here, not all; method: immunoSEQ multiplex PCR. The sample contains about 1.1 million clones, 70% to 80% of which appear only once. The study, taken as a whole, reports: It was the non-shared clonotypes that had lower generation probabilities than clonotypes shared by all four donors. Sampling covered blood only; tissue repertoires likely differ.

This TCR came from a man between 18 and 35 years old in good health. Some clones in this sample may be carry-over from other donors' samples. Sequenced material: memory CD4+ T cells from PBMCs. Subset reported: CD45RA-negative fraction.

The CDR3 nucleotides are TGTGCCAGCACCATGGACGGAAACTATGGCTACACCTTC. Protein sequence: CASTMDGNYGYTF. The rearrangement uses TRBV28 and TRBJ1-2; D remains ambiguous. The CDR3 runs 13 residues. Trimming left V 7 bases short and J 2 bases short, with 11 bases between. The germline gives CDR1 MDHEN, CDR2 SYDVKM.